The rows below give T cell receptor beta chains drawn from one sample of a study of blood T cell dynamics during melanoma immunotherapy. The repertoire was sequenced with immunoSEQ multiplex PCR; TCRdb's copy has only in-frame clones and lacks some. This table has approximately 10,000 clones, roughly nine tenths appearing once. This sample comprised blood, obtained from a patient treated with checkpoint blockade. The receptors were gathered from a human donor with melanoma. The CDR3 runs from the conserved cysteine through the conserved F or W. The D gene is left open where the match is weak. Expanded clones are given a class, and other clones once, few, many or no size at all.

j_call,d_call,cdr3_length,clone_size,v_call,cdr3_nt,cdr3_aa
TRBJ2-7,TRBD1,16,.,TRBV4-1,TGCGCCAGCAGCCAAGTGACAGGGGGCGTCTCCTACGAGCAGTACTTC,CASSQVTGGVSYEQYF
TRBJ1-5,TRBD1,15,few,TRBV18,TGTGCCAGCTCACCACGGACAGGTTCCGATCAGCCCCAGCATTTT,CASSPRTGSDQPQHF
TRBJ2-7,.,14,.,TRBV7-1,TGTGCCAGCAGCTTAGGAGGACAAAACTACGAGCAGTACTTC,CASSLGGQNYEQYF
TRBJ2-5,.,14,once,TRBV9,TGTGCCAGCAGCGTAGTCGGAGCGGCCGAGACCCAGTACTTC,CASSVVGAAETQYF
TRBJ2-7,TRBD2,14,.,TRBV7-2,TGTGCCAGCGGGGGAGCTAGCGGGTCCTACGAGCAGTACTTC,CASGGASGSYEQYF
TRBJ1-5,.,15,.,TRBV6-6,TGTGCCAGCAGAACCCTCGGGGCTAGCAATCAGCCCCAGCATTTT,CASRTLGASNQPQHF
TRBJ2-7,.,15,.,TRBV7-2,TGTGCCAGCAGCCCCCAAGCCGGGACAAACTACGAGCAGTACTTC,CASSPQAGTNYEQYF
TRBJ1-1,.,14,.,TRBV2,TGTGCCAGCAGCCGATTGGACAGGAACACTGAAGCTTTCTTT,CASSRLDRNTEAFF
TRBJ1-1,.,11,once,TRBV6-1,TGTGCCAGCAGTGAACGCAGGGACCAGGGGTTT,CASSERRDQGF
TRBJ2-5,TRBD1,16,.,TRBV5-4,TGTGCCAGCAGCTTGGGGCTACAGGGGGGACAAGAGACCCAGTACTTC,CASSLGLQGGQETQYF
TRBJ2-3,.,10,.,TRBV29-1,TGCAGCGTTGGTATCGATACGCAGTATTTT,CSVGIDTQYF
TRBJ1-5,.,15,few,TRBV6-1,TGTGCCAGCAGTGAGAATGGCTTTGGGAATCAGCCCCAGCATTTT,CASSENGFGNQPQHF
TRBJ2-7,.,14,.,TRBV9,TGTGCCAGCAGCGGGGCAGCGGGTGCCTACGAGCAGTACTTC,CASSGAAGAYEQYF
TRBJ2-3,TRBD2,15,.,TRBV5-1,TGCGCCAGCAGGTTAGCGGGAGCGAGCACAGATACGCAGTATTTT,CASRLAGASTDTQYF
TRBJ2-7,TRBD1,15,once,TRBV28,TGTGCCAGCAGTCACAGGGGGCGAAATGCCTACGAGCAGTACTTC,CASSHRGRNAYEQYF
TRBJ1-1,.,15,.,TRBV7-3,TGTGCCAGCAGCCCGGGGAGTATGGGGAGAACTGAAGCTTTCTTT,CASSPGSMGRTEAFF
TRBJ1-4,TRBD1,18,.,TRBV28,TGTGCCAGCAGCCGAAAGGGGACAGGGGGTCGGGTCTTGAAAAAACTGTTTTTT,CASSRKGTGGRVLKKLFF
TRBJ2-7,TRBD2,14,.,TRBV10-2,TGCGCCAGCAGTCCCACCGGGGGGAGGGACGAGCAGTACTTC,CASSPTGGRDEQYF
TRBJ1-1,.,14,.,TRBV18,TGTGCCAGCTCACCTGGGTGGGGGAACACTGAAGCTTTCTTT,CASSPGWGNTEAFF
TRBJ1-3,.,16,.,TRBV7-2,TGTGCCAGCAGCTTAGAATGGGCAGGGGTCGGAAACACCATATATTTT,CASSLEWAGVGNTIYF
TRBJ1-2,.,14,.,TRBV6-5,TGTGCCAGCAGCCCCCGGACAGCGAACTATGGCTACACCTTC,CASSPRTANYGYTF
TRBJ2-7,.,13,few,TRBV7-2,TGTGCCAGCAGCACCACTGGAAACTACGAGCAGTACTTC,CASSTTGNYEQYF